A single sample gave rise to the 18 T cell receptor beta chains below, sequenced in a study of cytomegalovirus exposure and HLA in healthy donors. 60 Vbeta and 13 Jbeta primers were used in PCR. Clones were sequenced by immunoSEQ multiplex PCR, and TCRdb holds only the in-frame ones, with some missing. The sample holds about 110,000 clones, 65% to 85% seen once. The source material was PBMCs. These receptor sequences come from a young man in good health and CMV-seronegative.

This chain joins TRBV5-1 and TRBJ2-3; D remains unclear. Trimming shortened V by 2 bases and J by 6 bases, and 16 bases separated the two germline ends. The CDR3 runs to 15 residues. Germline V lookup: CDR1 SGHRS, CDR2 YFSETQ. The CDR3, as DNA: TGCGCCAGCAGCTTTCAGTCTCCCGCCGTCGATACGCAGTATTTT. It specifies CASSFQSPAVDTQYF.

The V and J genes are TRBV27 and TRBJ1-2; 9 nucleotides line up with TRBD1. CDR3 size: 14 residues. The germline V gene encodes CDR1 MNHEY and CDR2 SMNVEV (reference sequence). V was clipped by 6 bases and J by 4 bases; unmatched bases: 6. In nucleotides, the CDR3 is TGTGCCAGCAGGGGGACAGGGTACCTCTATGGCTACACCTTC. Translation: CASRGTGYLYGYTF.

A remark on this clone: A read error may account for a junction end that differs from germline. The chain couples TRBV7-9 to TRBJ2-7; 8 bases align to TRBD1. Looked up from germline, CDR1 is SEHNR and CDR2 is FQNEAQ (reference sequence). The CDR3 sequence is 12 residues long. The CDR3 reads CASSVETGTGNF. The CDR3 DNA reads as TGTGCCAGCAGCGTGGAAACCGGGACAGGAAACTTC.

With regard to this clone: Within the sample, other DNA sequences also encode this same CDR3. The rearrangement joins TRBV18 to TRBJ2-7; 7 bases are a match to TRBD2. Germline values: CDR1 KGHSH, CDR2 LQKENI. The CDR3 has 14 amino acids. The J segment lost 4 bases and the V segment lost 8 bases, leaving 11 bases of the junction unmatched. The CDR3 is CASRGGGGSYEQYF. The CDR3 DNA follows: TGTGCCAGCAGGGGCGGGGGAGGATCATACGAGCAGTACTTC.

The V and J genes are TRBV14 and TRBJ1-2, with 9 bases that match TRBD1. The J segment lost 8 bases and the V segment lost 4 bases, leaving 11 bases of the junction unmatched. The germline V gene encodes CDR1 SGHDN and CDR2 FVKESK. The CDR3 contains 15 residues. CDR3: CASSPGGTGLLGYTF. The CDR3 DNA follows: TGTGCCAGCAGCCCGGGTGGGACAGGGCTGTTAGGCTACACCTTC. The full variable domain, completed using reference TRBV14 and TRBJ1-2, is EAGVTQFPSHSVIEKGQTVTLRCDPISGHDNLYWYRRVMGKEIKFLLHFVKESKQDESGMPNNRFLAERTGGTYSTLKVQPAELEDSGVYFCASSPGGTGLLGYTFGSGTRLTVV.

J is TRBJ2-3 and V is TRBV7-2, with D unclear. This CDR3 is built from 14 residues. Germline-derived CDR1 and CDR2 are SGHTA and FQGNSA. The V gene lost 5 bases and the J gene lost 0 bases, with 9 bases spanning the gap. For the CDR3, the DNA is TGTGCCAGCAGCGCCCTAGGCAGCACAGATACGCAGTATTTT. This codes for CASSALGSTDTQYF.

This chain uses TRBV30 with TRBJ2-7; 9 positions match TRBD1. Trimming removed 7 bases from V and 3 bases from J; junction bases left unmatched: 1. The CDR3 covers 11 residues. From germline, CDR1 is GTSNPN and CDR2 SVGIG (reference sequence). In DNA form, the CDR3 reads TGTGCCTCGGGACAGGGCTACGAGCAGTACTTC. It specifies CASGQGYEQYF.

This clone occurred a few times. The chain is built from TRBV6-1 and TRBJ1-1; the D is unclear. Looked up from germline, CDR1 is MNHNS and CDR2 is SASEGT. CDR3 length equals 14 residues. V lost 4 bases and J 4 bases, leaving 13 bases between the germline ends. The CDR3 is CASSVLRDLTEAFF. DNA for the CDR3: TGTGCCAGCAGTGTCTTGAGGGATCTCACTGAAGCTTTCTTT.

The chain joins TRBV6-6 to TRBJ1-5; the match to TRBD1 covers 8 bases. In germline, CDR1 is MNHNY, CDR2 SVGAGI (reference sequence). The CDR3 sequence is 15 residues long. The junction had 4 bases not matched to a gene; V was cut back by 0 bases and J by 6 bases. The CDR3 region is CASSYSGTGGQPQHF. CDR3 bases: TGTGCCAGCAGTTACTCTGGGACAGGAGGTCAGCCCCAGCATTTT.

The V gene is TRBV7-9, the J gene TRBJ2-1; a weak D match, TRBD2 (6 bases). V shed 4 bases and J shed 4 bases, with 8 bases lying between them. Germline CDR1 reads SEHNR; CDR2 reads FQNEAQ (reference sequence). The CDR3 length is 13 residues. The DNA for the CDR3 is TGTGCCAGCAGCTCCGGGACTTACAATGAGCAGTTCTTC. Encoded protein: CASSSGTYNEQFF. Full variable domain (outside the CDR3, taken from reference TRBV7-9 and TRBJ2-1): DTGVSQNPRHKITKRGQNVTFRCDPISEHNRLYWYRQTLGQGPEFLTYFQNEAQLEKSRLLSDRFSAERPKGSFSTLEIQRTEQGDSAMYLCASSSGTYNEQFFGPGTRLTVL.

The rearrangement joins TRBV6-6 to TRBJ2-7, with TRBD1 matching 7 bases. The CDR3 sequence is 15 residues long. The V segment lost 5 bases and the J segment 3 bases; nucleotides outside the gene matches: 10. Germline V lookup: CDR1 MNHNY, CDR2 SVGAGI (reference sequence). This CDR3 reads CASSPPGTDYYEQYF. Written as DNA, the CDR3 is TGTGCCAGCAGTCCACCGGGGACAGATTACTACGAGCAGTACTTC.

The rearrangement links TRBV30 to TRBJ2-3; 12 bases match TRBD1. Germline V gene sequence: CDR1 GTSNPN, CDR2 SVGIG (reference sequence). The J segment lost 1 base and the V segment lost 1 base, leaving 3 bases of the junction unmatched. The CDR3 runs to 16 residues. CDR3: CAWSGDRGLGTDTQYF. CDR3 nucleotides: TGTGCCTGGAGTGGGGACAGGGGGCTTGGCACAGATACGCAGTATTTT.

This clone was recorded a few times. The chain recombines TRBV10-1 with TRBJ2-1; D perhaps matches TRBD2 (6 bases). The germline V gene encodes CDR1 WNHNN and CDR2 SYGVQD (reference sequence). The CDR3 has 13 amino acids. With 8 bases removed from V and 10 bases from J, the gap between germline ends came to 18 bases. CDR3: CASSRYRDSEQFF. The CDR3 DNA follows: TGCGCCAGCTCTCGATACCGGGACTCAGAGCAGTTCTTC.

This chain joins TRBV4-1 and TRBJ2-1, with D possibly being TRBD2 (5 bases). The CDR3 extends over 12 amino acids. The V end was cut by 4 bases, the J end by 10 bases, with 11 bases between. Germline V gene data show CDR1 as MGHRA and CDR2 as YSYEKL. The DNA of the CDR3 is TGCGCCAGCAGCCCCGTCGGGAAGGAGCAGTTCTTC. Its translation is CASSPVGKEQFF.

This clone showed up just once. The chain has TRBV6-1 and TRBJ2-7, with D possibly TRBD2 on 5 matching bases. Germline V gene sequence: CDR1 MNHNS, CDR2 SASEGT. This CDR3 spans 15 amino acids. The V gene lost 7 bases and the J gene lost 2 bases, with 18 bases spanning the gap. The CDR3 DNA sequence: TGTGCCAGCATGGGGAGCTGGGCGGGTACCTACGAGCAGTACTTC. This encodes CASMGSWAGTYEQYF.

The genes are TRBV30 and TRBJ2-7; TRBD2 matches at 14 bases. The CDR3 has 16 amino acids. The germline V gene has CDR1 GTSNPN and CDR2 SVGIG (reference sequence). The ends lost 0 bases at V and 5 bases at J; junction bases unmatched: 6. This chain's CDR3 is CAWSVGGTSGSHEQYF. The CDR3 bases are TGTGCCTGGAGTGTAGGAGGGACTAGCGGGAGCCACGAGCAGTACTTC.

J is TRBJ2-1 and V is TRBV7-3; 8 nucleotides agree with TRBD2. The germline V gene encodes CDR1 SGHTA and CDR2 FQGTGA. The CDR3 has 14 amino acids. Losses at the gene ends were 5 bases for V and 7 bases for J; bases not matched to a gene: 7. The CDR3 nucleotides read TGTGCCAGCAGCGTTCTCAGCGGGAGTAATGAGCAGTTCTTC. Encoded protein: CASSVLSGSNEQFF. Filled out from reference TRBV7-3 and TRBJ2-1, the complete variable domain reads GAGVSQTPSNKVTEKGKYVELRCDPISGHTALYWYRQSLGQGPEFLIYFQGTGAADDSGLPNDRFFAVRPEGSVSTLKIQRTERGDSAVYLCASSVLSGSNEQFFGPGTRLTVL.

The chain uses TRBV10-2 and TRBJ2-7; 10 bases line up with TRBD2. With 10 bases clipped from V and 4 bases from J, the junction kept 13 bases outside the gene matches. This CDR3 spans 15 amino acids. In germline, CDR1 is WSHSY, CDR2 SAAADI. The CDR3 spells CATQRASGSRYEQYF. The DNA for the CDR3 is TGCGCCACCCAGCGGGCTAGCGGGAGTAGGTACGAGCAGTACTTC.